The entry that follows covers one TCR beta chain sequence. Its antigen remains unknown. This sample is drawn from a study of immune evolution from preneoplasia to lung adenocarcinoma. Regarding the study as a whole: Normal lung had highest clonality; later lesions appeared denser, more diverse. Normal lung had the highest top T cell clone frequencies.

V was shortened by 1 base and J by 5 bases, with 12 bases between the two germline ends. CDR1 is SGHDT and CDR2 is YYEEEE in the germline V gene. CDR3 length: 14 amino acids. Repertoires were generated with immunoSEQ multiplex PCR, while TCRdb's copy carries only in-frame clones and drops some. This sample has thousands of clones, with roughly 73% found just once. This TCR was sampled from a person aged 55-85 years with lung adenocarcinoma. The sample taken for sequencing was FFPE adjacent normal lung tissue. The chain has TRBV5-6 and TRBJ1-1, with a weak D call TRBD1 (6 bases). The CDR3 nucleotides are TGTGCCAGCAGCTTGAGGGGGACCCCAACTGAAGCTTTCTTT. This sequence encodes CASSLRGTPTEAFF.